Below, 9 T cell receptor beta chains from the same sample are listed, as sequenced in a study of Graves' ophthalmopathy and Graves' hyperthyroidism. Scientists amplified the TCR beta CDR3 regions from RNA transcripts. HTBI-primed RT-PCR formed the first round, and a multiplex PCR formed the second. TCRdb re-analysed the multiplex PCR reads in MiXCR, keeping a single row per CDR3 protein. The sample comprises some 250,000 distinct CDR3 sequences, around 45% of which are singletons, and over 40% rests with the top ten. Sequenced material: peripheral blood. These TCRs come from an adult man with Graves' ophthalmopathy.

V is TRBV6-1 and J is TRBJ1-1; no reliable D call. This CDR3 spans 13 amino acids. Trimming took 5 bases from V and 5 from J, leaving 12 bases between them. Germline CDR1 and CDR2: MNHNS and SASEGT. CDR3 sequence reads: CASSYESETEAFF. CDR3 sequence (DNA): TGTGCCAGCAGTTACGAGTCGGAGACTGAAGCTTTCTTT.

V is TRBV12-3 or TRBV12-4 and J is TRBJ2-7; 8 positions match TRBD2. This CDR3 region has 14 residues. V dropped 3 bases and J dropped 3; count of bases not matched to a gene: 4. CDR3: CASSFASGSYEQYF. In DNA form, the CDR3 reads TGTGCCAGCAGTTTTGCCAGCGGGAGCTACGAGCAGTACTTC.

This chain links TRBV7-9 with TRBJ2-6, with 7 bases lining up with TRBD1. This CDR3 contains 17 residues. Germline V gene sequence: CDR1 SEHNR, CDR2 FQNEAQ (reference sequence). V lost 5 bases and J lost 2; bases outside the gene matches: 9. CDR3 bases: TGTGCCAGCAGCGAGACAGGGCCCTCTACTGGGGCCAACGTCCTGACTTTC. This encodes CASSETGPSTGANVLTF.

This clonotype was seen a few times. The chain combines TRBV2 with TRBJ1-5, with 9 bases matching TRBD1. Germline values: CDR1 SNHLY, CDR2 FYNNEI. The CDR3 length is 15 residues. The V and J ends lost 3 bases and 4 bases, in that order; junction bases with no gene match: 4. In DNA, the CDR3 is TGTGCCAGCAGTGATCGGACAGGGGCAAATCAGCCCCAGCATTTT. Translation gives CASSDRTGANQPQHF. Full variable domain (outside the CDR3, taken from reference TRBV2 and TRBJ1-5): EPEVTQTPSHQVTQMGQEVILRCVPISNHLYFYWYRQILGQKVEFLVSFYNNEISEKSEIFDDQFSVERPDGSNFTLKIRSTKLEDSAMYFCASSDRTGANQPQHFGDGTRLSIL.

This clonotype showed up just a few times. The chain links TRBV20-1 to TRBJ1-1, with D hard to call. Germline V gene lookup returns CDR1 DFQATT and CDR2 SNEGSKA (reference sequence). This CDR3 is built from 11 residues. The V end was cut by 3 bases, the J end by 3 bases, with 5 bases between. CDR3: CSARLDTEAFF. The CDR3 DNA sequence: TGCAGTGCTAGGTTGGACACTGAAGCTTTCTTT.

This clonotype was recorded many times. The CDR3 spells CASSLAEHRQNTEAFF. The CDR3 DNA reads as TGTGCCAGCAGCTTAGCGGAGCACCGGCAGAACACTGAAGCTTTCTTT. The J gene is TRBJ1-1, the V gene TRBV7-8, with D uncertain. The V gene lost 0 bases and the J gene lost 1 base, with 12 bases spanning the gap. This CDR3 comprises 16 residues. From germline, CDR1 is SGHVS and CDR2 FQNEAQ.

This clonotype was found a few times. DNA for the CDR3: TGTGCCAGCAGGGGACAGCCTTTCGCAGGCTACACCTTC. This encodes CASRGQPFAGYTF. The V call is TRBV6-5, the J call TRBJ1-2; 7 nucleotides align to TRBD1. V lost 6 bases, J lost 8 bases, and 9 bases stayed unmatched. The CDR3 is made up of 13 amino acids. CDR1 and CDR2 (germline): MNHEY, SVGAGI.

The rearrangement uses TRBV20-1 and TRBJ1-5, with D perhaps matching TRBD1 (5 bases). The germline V and J ends were trimmed by 0 bases and 11 bases, with 23 bases remaining between them. The CDR3 has 16 residues. Germline-derived CDR1 and CDR2 are DFQATT and SNEGSKA (reference sequence). The CDR3 sequence: CSARDSGAADGETQHF. The CDR3 bases are TGCAGTGCTAGAGATAGCGGGGCCGCTGACGGGGAGACCCAGCATTTT.

The chain uses TRBV19 and TRBJ1-5; D remains ambiguous. Between the trimmed V and J ends, which lost 8 bases and 5 bases, there was a span of 13 bases. The CDR3 is 13 amino acids. Germline-derived CDR1 and CDR2 are LNHDA and SQIVND (reference sequence). This CDR3 is CASSAGLDQPQHF. CDR3 nucleotide sequence: TGTGCCAGTTCGGCGGGGTTGGATCAGCCCCAGCATTTT.